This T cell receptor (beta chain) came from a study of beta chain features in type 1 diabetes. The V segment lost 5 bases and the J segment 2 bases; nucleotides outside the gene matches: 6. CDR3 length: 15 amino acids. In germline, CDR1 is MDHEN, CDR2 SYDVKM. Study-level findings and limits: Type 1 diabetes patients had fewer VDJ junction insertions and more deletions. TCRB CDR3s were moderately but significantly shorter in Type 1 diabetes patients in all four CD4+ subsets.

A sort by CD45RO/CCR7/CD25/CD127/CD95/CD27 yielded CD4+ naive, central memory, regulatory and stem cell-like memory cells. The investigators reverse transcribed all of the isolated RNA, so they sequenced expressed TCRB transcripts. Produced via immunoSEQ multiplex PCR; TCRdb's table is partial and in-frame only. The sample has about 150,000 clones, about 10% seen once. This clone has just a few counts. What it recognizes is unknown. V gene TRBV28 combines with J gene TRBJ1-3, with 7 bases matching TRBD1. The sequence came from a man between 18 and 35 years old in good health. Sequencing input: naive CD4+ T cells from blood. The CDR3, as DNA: TGTGCCAGCAGTCAGGGACAGTACCCTGGAAACACCATATATTTT. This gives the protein CASSQGQYPGNTIYF.